A single count supports the clone carrying this TCR beta chain. The data stem from a study of long-term antiretroviral therapy in people with HIV. Researchers ran immunoSEQ v3.0 at survey level. The method was immunoSEQ multiplex PCR; TCRdb's version includes in-frame clones alone and lacks a portion of them. The sample lists tens of thousands of clones; 70% to 80% were seen once. Trimming removed 10 bases at V and 0 bases at J, with 12 bases between. This CDR3 contains 14 residues. Per germline, CDR1 SNHLY and CDR2 FYNNEI. This sequence was found in a man younger than 30 with HIV. The V and J genes are TRBV2 and TRBJ2-2; D remains unclear. The sample consisted of unsorted PBMCs, taken 1.9 years after starting antiretroviral therapy. In DNA form, the CDR3 reads TGTGCCACCAACTCACAAGCGAACACCGGGGAGCTGTTTTTT. Amino acids: CATNSQANTGELFF.